This TCR beta chain was found in a study of blood T cell repertoires in COVID-19. Overall study: Whether acute or convalescent, the COVID-19 samples came from the United States, Italy and Spain. T cells, B-cell-depleted T cells, or PBMCs provided the cDNA or gDNA that served as material.

After removal of 5 bases from V and 6 bases from J, the junction contained 5 bases not matched to a gene. Germline values: CDR1 SGHTA, CDR2 FQGNSA. The length of the CDR3 is 15 residues. As handled by the study authors: Researchers report that nucleated cell counts were estimated from reference gene primer amplification. The data were produced by immunoSEQ multiplex PCR, yet TCRdb's version contains in-frame clones alone and is incomplete. V and J calls and clone size are given by that table; D and trimming were obtained from the DNA. Of approximately 35,000 clones listed, roughly nine tenths were seen once; the top ten hold approximately 9.6%.

The source material was peripheral blood. The chain uses TRBV7-2 and TRBJ2-2; 11 bases are a match to TRBD2. This receptor was taken from a human donor with active COVID-19. The donor label of this sample is uncertain. The CDR3 nucleotides read TGTGCCAGCAGCGGTAGCGGGGGGGCCCCCGGGGAGCTGTTTTTT. Amino acid sequence: CASSGSGGAPGELFF.